A single sample gave rise to the 21 T cell receptor beta chains below, sequenced in a study of blood T cell repertoires in COVID-19. Sequencing was performed with immunoSEQ multiplex PCR; in TCRdb, only in-frame clones are kept and a portion is missing. The sample yields 250,000 to 300,000 clones, roughly 90% seen once. Sequencing was done on a sample of peripheral blood. These receptors were taken from a man aged 50-60 years with acute or convalescent COVID-19.

The chain uses TRBV5-1 and TRBJ1-6, with D tentatively TRBD1 (5 bases). V lost 4 bases and J 5 bases, leaving 10 bases between the germline ends. Germline CDR1 SGHRS, CDR2 YFSETQ. The CDR3 covers 14 residues. The CDR3 loop is CASSQDSNNSPLHF. The CDR3 DNA is TGCGCCAGCAGCCAAGACAGTAATAATTCACCCCTCCACTTT.

The V gene is TRBV2, the J gene TRBJ2-3; no definite D call. Germline V CDR1 and CDR2: SNHLY, FYNNEI. The CDR3 runs 15 residues. Deletions cut 6 bases from V and 3 bases from J, with 16 bases between. The CDR3 nucleotides are TGTGCCAGCAGGGCCCTAAACCGACATACAGATACGCAGTATTTT. It translates to CASRALNRHTDTQYF.

With respect to this clone: At the DNA level, this CDR3 is encoded by other sequences in the same sample as well. The rearrangement links TRBV5-1 to TRBJ2-2; 10 bases match TRBD1. This CDR3 spans 15 amino acids. V gave up 4 bases and J gave up 3 bases; unmatched junction bases: 3. Germline CDR1 SGHRS, CDR2 YFSETQ. In nucleotides, the CDR3 is TGCGCCAGCAGCACAGGGACAGGGGACACCGGGGAGCTGTTTTTT. Protein product: CASSTGTGDTGELFF.

The genes are TRBV4-1 and TRBJ2-1, with 10 bases identical to TRBD2. Germline V lookup: CDR1 MGHRA, CDR2 YSYEKL. V was clipped by 0 bases and J by 5 bases; unmatched bases: 10. CDR3 length equals 18 residues. The CDR3 DNA reads TGCGCCAGCAGCCAAGATGCCAGCCTTCTAGCGGGGGACAATGAGCAGTTCTTC. Its translation: CASSQDASLLAGDNEQFF.

This rearrangement joins TRBV14 to TRBJ1-1; 7 nucleotides match TRBD1. Germline CDR1 and CDR2: SGHDN and FVKESK. The CDR3 contains 14 residues. The V segment lost 4 bases and the J segment 4 bases; nucleotides outside the gene matches: 6. CDR3 bases: TGTGCCAGCAGCCGAAGACAGGGCAGCACTGAAGCTTTCTTT. Its translation: CASSRRQGSTEAFF. Combining the CDR3 with reference TRBV14 and TRBJ1-1 gives the whole variable domain EAGVTQFPSHSVIEKGQTVTLRCDPISGHDNLYWYRRVMGKEIKFLLHFVKESKQDESGMPNNRFLAERTGGTYSTLKVQPAELEDSGVYFCASSRRQGSTEAFFGQGTRLTVV.

There are a few counts of this clone. This chain links TRBV13 with TRBJ2-1; D perhaps matches TRBD1 (6 bases). The CDR3 covers 14 residues. Germline V gene lookup returns CDR1 PRHDT and CDR2 FYEKMQ (reference sequence). Trimming took 3 bases from V and 3 from J, leaving 9 bases between them. CDR3 region: CASSFRGFYNEQFF. CDR3 bases: TGTGCCAGCAGCTTCAGGGGTTTCTACAATGAGCAGTTCTTC. Drawing the rest from reference TRBV13 and TRBJ2-1, the complete variable domain is AAGVIQSPRHLIKEKRETATLKCYPIPRHDTVYWYQQGPGQDPQFLISFYEKMQSDKGSIPDRFSAQQFSDYHSELNMSSLELGDSALYFCASSFRGFYNEQFFGPGTRLTVL.

This clone was seen more than once but under ten times. The rearrangement links TRBV6-6 to TRBJ1-5; D remains unclear. The V gene lost 6 bases and the J gene lost 2 bases, with 8 bases spanning the gap. Germline values: CDR1 MNHNY, CDR2 SVGAGI (reference sequence). This CDR3 contains 13 residues. In nucleotides, the CDR3 is TGTGCCAGCAGAGGACTGCGCAATCAGCCCCAGCATTTT. Its protein is CASRGLRNQPQHF.

This clone was detected once. The V and J genes are TRBV5-5 and TRBJ1-5; the match to TRBD1 covers 7 bases. The CDR3 loop spans 15 amino acids. After removal of 0 bases from V and 7 bases from J, the junction contained 7 bases not matched to a gene. Germline V gives CDR1 SGHKS, CDR2 YYEKEE (reference sequence). CDR3 protein: CASSLVGQSMQPQHF. In DNA form, the CDR3 reads TGTGCCAGCAGCTTGGTGGGACAGAGTATGCAGCCCCAGCATTTT.

The gene calls are TRBV7-9 and TRBJ2-7; the D gene is possibly TRBD1 (6 bases). The CDR3 contains 14 residues. CDR1 is SEHNR and CDR2 is FQNEAQ in the germline V gene (reference sequence). V gave up 6 bases and J gave up 3 bases, with 15 bases separating them. DNA of the CDR3: TGTGCCAGCAGATCGGACAGTTACAACTACGAGCAGTACTTC. It translates to CASRSDSYNYEQYF.

The rearrangement uses TRBV7-9 and TRBJ1-2; 7 nucleotides match TRBD1. J lost 5 bases, V lost 4 bases, and 4 bases had no gene match. The CDR3 sequence is 13 residues long. Germline V CDR1 and CDR2: SEHNR, FQNEAQ (reference sequence). This chain's CDR3 is CASSSGTAYGYTF. The CDR3 DNA sequence: TGTGCCAGCAGCTCCGGGACAGCTTATGGCTACACCTTC.

The chain employs TRBV2 and TRBJ2-7; 15 bases align to TRBD2. This CDR3 spans 13 amino acids. V trimming: 7 bases; J trimming: 7 bases; junction bases outside the gene matches: 2. Germline V gives CDR1 SNHLY, CDR2 FYNNEI. The CDR3 region is CASTGTSGGEQYF. In DNA, the CDR3 is TGTGCCAGCACTGGGACTAGCGGGGGGGAGCAGTACTTC. The complete variable domain, with remaining parts taken from reference TRBV2 and TRBJ2-7, reads EPEVTQTPSHQVTQMGQEVILRCVPISNHLYFYWYRQILGQKVEFLVSFYNNEISEKSEIFDDQFSVERPDGSNFTLKIRSTKLEDSAMYFCASTGTSGGEQYFGPGTRLTVT.

This clone was observed once. V and J are TRBV15 and TRBJ2-7, with 15 bases aligning to TRBD2. Losses at the gene ends were 3 bases for V and 4 bases for J; bases not matched to a gene: 4. This CDR3 comprises 16 residues. The germline gives CDR1 LNHNV, CDR2 YYDKDF (reference sequence). The CDR3 nucleotides are TGTGCCACCAGCAGTCCGGGACTAGCGGGGGGTTACGAGCAGTACTTC. Residues: CATSSPGLAGGYEQYF.

The chain links TRBV5-5 to TRBJ2-7; TRBD1 is a possible D gene (6 bases). Germline CDR1 is SGHKS and CDR2 is YYEKEE (reference sequence). This CDR3 spans 15 amino acids. Trimming took 0 bases from V and 0 from J, leaving 10 bases between them. The CDR3 spells CASSLEGQSSYEQYF. The CDR3 nucleotides read TGTGCCAGCAGCTTGGAAGGACAGAGCTCCTACGAGCAGTACTTC.

V usage is TRBV5-6 and J usage is TRBJ2-7; 8 nucleotides agree with TRBD1. The V gene's germline CDR1 is SGHDT and CDR2 YYEEEE. V was clipped by 3 bases and J by 3 bases; unmatched bases: 2. The CDR3 extends over 13 amino acids. CDR3 residues: CASSWGQVYEQYF. In DNA, the CDR3 is TGTGCCAGCAGCTGGGGACAGGTCTACGAGCAGTACTTC.

This chain connects TRBV7-9 to TRBJ2-7; 8 nucleotides match TRBD2. J was trimmed by 5 bases and V by 5 bases; bases with no gene match: 11. This CDR3 is built from 15 residues. In germline, CDR1 is SEHNR, CDR2 FQNEAQ (reference sequence). CDR3: CASSPRAGGRDEQYF. As DNA, the CDR3 is TGTGCCAGCAGCCCTAGGGCGGGGGGCAGGGACGAGCAGTACTTC. Full variable domain (outside the CDR3, taken from reference TRBV7-9 and TRBJ2-7): DTGVSQNPRHKITKRGQNVTFRCDPISEHNRLYWYRQTLGQGPEFLTYFQNEAQLEKSRLLSDRFSAERPKGSFSTLEIQRTEQGDSAMYLCASSPRAGGRDEQYFGPGTRLTVT.

The V call is TRBV28, the J call TRBJ1-6; unclear D gene. Germline CDR1 is MDHEN and CDR2 is SYDVKM. Trimming took off 6 bases at V and 9 bases at J, with 6 bases between the two ends. This CDR3 contains 11 residues. This CDR3 is CASSFSSPLHF. CDR3 sequence (DNA): TGTGCCAGCAGCTTTAGTTCACCCCTCCACTTT. Combining the CDR3 with reference TRBV28 and TRBJ1-6 gives the whole variable domain DVKVTQSSRYLVKRTGEKVFLECVQDMDHENMFWYRQDPGLGLRLIYFSYDVKMKEKGDIPEGYSVSREKKERFSLILESASTNQTSMYLCASSFSSPLHFGNGTRLTVT.

The chain joins TRBV19 to TRBJ1-1; tentatively, D is TRBD1 (5 bases). The CDR3 contains 14 residues. The germline gives CDR1 LNHDA, CDR2 SQIVND (reference sequence). The ends were cut back, 7 bases at V and 1 base at J, with 13 bases in the middle. The chain's CDR3 is CASKPWGGNTEAFF. In nucleotides, the CDR3 is TGTGCCAGTAAGCCGTGGGGGGGGAACACTGAAGCTTTCTTT. Drawing the rest from reference TRBV19 and TRBJ1-1, the complete variable domain is DGGITQSPKYLFRKEGQNVTLSCEQNLNHDAMYWYRQDPGQGLRLIYYSQIVNDFQKGDIAEGYSVSREKKESFPLTVTSAQKNPTAFYLCASKPWGGNTEAFFGQGTRLTVV.

The V and J genes are TRBV12-3 or TRBV12-4 and TRBJ1-2; D is undetermined. The CDR3 consists of 12 residues. Trimming removed 6 bases at V and 8 bases at J, with 13 bases between. The CDR3 nucleotides read TGTGCCAGCAGCCGGCCGGAGGGAGGCTACACCTTC. This translates into CASSRPEGGYTF.

The rearrangement joins TRBV6-5 to TRBJ1-5; D perhaps matches TRBD1 (5 bases). CDR1 is MNHEY and CDR2 is SVGAGI in the germline V gene. The CDR3 has 13 amino acids. Between the trimmed V and J ends, which lost 8 bases and 4 bases, there was a span of 12 bases. CDR3 sequence: CASLEGTNQPQHF. In nucleotides, the CDR3 is TGTGCCAGCCTCGAAGGGACTAATCAGCCCCAGCATTTT.

This clone was recorded only once. The V call is TRBV13, the J call TRBJ2-1, with TRBD2 matching over 10 bases. J lost 6 bases, V lost 0 bases, and 5 bases had no gene match. The CDR3 spans 16 residues. Per germline, CDR1 PRHDT and CDR2 FYEKMQ (reference sequence). The CDR3 DNA is TGTGCCAGCAGCTTAGGCCGGGGGACTAGCGCCAATGAGCAGTTCTTC. As protein: CASSLGRGTSANEQFF.

The rearrangement joins TRBV7-2 to TRBJ1-5, with 7 bases identical to TRBD1. Germline assignment: CDR1 SGHTA and CDR2 FQGNSA. V dropped 5 bases and J dropped 4; count of bases not matched to a gene: 8. The CDR3 is 15 amino acids. CDR3 amino acids: CASSETRGPNQPQHF. CDR3 bases: TGTGCCAGCAGCGAAACGAGGGGGCCTAATCAGCCCCAGCATTTT.